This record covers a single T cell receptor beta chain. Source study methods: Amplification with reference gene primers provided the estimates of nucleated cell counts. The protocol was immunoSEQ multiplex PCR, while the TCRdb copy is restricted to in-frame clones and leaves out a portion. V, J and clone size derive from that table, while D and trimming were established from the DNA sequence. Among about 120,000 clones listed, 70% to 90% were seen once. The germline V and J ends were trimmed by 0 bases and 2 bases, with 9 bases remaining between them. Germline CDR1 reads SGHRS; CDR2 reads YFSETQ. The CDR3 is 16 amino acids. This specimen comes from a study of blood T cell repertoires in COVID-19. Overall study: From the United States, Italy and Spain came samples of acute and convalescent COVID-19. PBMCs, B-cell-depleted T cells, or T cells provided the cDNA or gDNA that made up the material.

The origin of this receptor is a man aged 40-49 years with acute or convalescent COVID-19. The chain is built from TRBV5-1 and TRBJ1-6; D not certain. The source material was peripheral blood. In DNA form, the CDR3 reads TGCGCCAGCAGCTTGGAAACAGTGACCTATAATTCACCCCTCCACTTT. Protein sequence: CASSLETVTYNSPLHF.